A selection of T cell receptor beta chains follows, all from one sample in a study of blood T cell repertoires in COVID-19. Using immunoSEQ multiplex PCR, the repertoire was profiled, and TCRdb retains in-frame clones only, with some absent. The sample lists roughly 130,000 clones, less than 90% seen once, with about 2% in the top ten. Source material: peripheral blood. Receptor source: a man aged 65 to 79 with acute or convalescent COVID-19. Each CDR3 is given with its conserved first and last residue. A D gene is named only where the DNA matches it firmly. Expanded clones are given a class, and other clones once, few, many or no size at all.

cdr3_aa: CASSLAGNRNYEQYF; cdr3_nt: TGCGCCAGCAGCTTGGCCGGGAACAGAAACTACGAGCAGTACTTC; v_call: TRBV5-1; d_call: -; clone_size: -; j_call: TRBJ2-7
cdr3_aa: CASSSNSGTGRSEQYF; cdr3_nt: TGTGCCAGCAGCTCGAACTCCGGGACAGGGCGGTCCGAGCAGTACTTC; v_call: TRBV11-3; d_call: TRBD1; clone_size: -; j_call: TRBJ2-7
cdr3_aa: CASSPESQRNYGYTF; cdr3_nt: TGTGCCAGCAGTCCCGAGAGCCAACGTAACTATGGCTACACCTTC; v_call: TRBV6-5; d_call: -; clone_size: -; j_call: TRBJ1-2
cdr3_aa: CASSLALGLAPDEQFF; cdr3_nt: TGTGCCAGCAGCTTAGCGCTGGGACTAGCGCCCGATGAGCAGTTCTTC; v_call: TRBV7-9; d_call: TRBD2; clone_size: -; j_call: TRBJ2-1
cdr3_aa: CASTRSGAGGMNTEAFF; cdr3_nt: TGTGCCAGCACTCGTTCGGGGGCAGGGGGTATGAACACTGAAGCTTTCTTT; v_call: TRBV6-6; d_call: TRBD1; clone_size: few; j_call: TRBJ1-1
cdr3_aa: CASSSTPGYNSPLHF; cdr3_nt: TGTGCCAGCAGCTCAACCCCAGGTTATAATTCACCCCTCCACTTT; v_call: TRBV7-8; d_call: -; clone_size: -; j_call: TRBJ1-6
cdr3_aa: CASSPGQGGQPQHF; cdr3_nt: TGTGCCAGCAGCCCAGGACAGGGAGGACAGCCCCAGCATTTT; v_call: TRBV5-5; d_call: TRBD1; clone_size: -; j_call: TRBJ1-5
cdr3_aa: CASSRGRSYEQYF; cdr3_nt: TGTGCCAGTAGTCGTGGCAGGTCCTACGAGCAGTACTTC; v_call: TRBV19; d_call: -; clone_size: -; j_call: TRBJ2-7
cdr3_aa: CATSRGDRGGLGYTF; cdr3_nt: TGTGCCACCAGCAGAGGGGACAGGGGCGGTCTTGGCTACACCTTC; v_call: TRBV15; d_call: TRBD1; clone_size: -; j_call: TRBJ1-2
cdr3_aa: CASTKSDYSDEQYF; cdr3_nt: TGTGCCAGCACCAAATCGGACTACTCCGACGAGCAGTACTTC; v_call: TRBV7-9; d_call: -; clone_size: few; j_call: TRBJ2-7
cdr3_aa: CATSREQAIGYGYTF; cdr3_nt: TGTGCCACCAGCAGAGAACAGGCAATCGGCTATGGCTACACCTTC; v_call: TRBV15; d_call: -; clone_size: many; j_call: TRBJ1-2
cdr3_aa: CASSEVGGADTQYF; cdr3_nt: TGTGCCAGCAGTGAAGTTGGGGGGGCAGATACGCAGTATTTT; v_call: TRBV2; d_call: TRBD2; clone_size: -; j_call: TRBJ2-3
cdr3_aa: CASSTGQPFSYEQYF; cdr3_nt: TGTGCCAGCAGCACGGGACAACCGTTCTCCTACGAGCAGTACTTC; v_call: TRBV3-1/TRBV3-2; d_call: -; clone_size: -; j_call: TRBJ2-7
cdr3_aa: CASSESRGRETQYF; cdr3_nt: TGCGCCAGCAGTGAATCCAGGGGAAGGGAGACCCAGTACTTC; v_call: TRBV10-2; d_call: -; clone_size: -; j_call: TRBJ2-5
cdr3_aa: CASSAGTVYEQYF; cdr3_nt: TGCGCCAGCAGTGCGGGGACAGTCTACGAGCAGTACTTC; v_call: TRBV10-1; d_call: TRBD1; clone_size: many; j_call: TRBJ2-7
cdr3_aa: CASSSSGDRSNEQFF; cdr3_nt: TGCGCCAGCAGCTCCAGCGGTGACCGATCCAATGAGCAGTTCTTC; v_call: TRBV5-1; d_call: -; clone_size: -; j_call: TRBJ2-1
cdr3_aa: CASSQDRVRTGELFF; cdr3_nt: TGTGCCAGCAGTCAAGACAGGGTCCGCACCGGGGAGCTGTTTTTT; v_call: TRBV2; d_call: TRBD1; clone_size: -; j_call: TRBJ2-2
cdr3_aa: CASSYFGLAGRETQYF; cdr3_nt: TGTGCCAGCAGTTACTTCGGGCTAGCGGGGAGGGAGACCCAGTACTTC; v_call: TRBV6-5; d_call: TRBD2; clone_size: -; j_call: TRBJ2-5
cdr3_aa: CASSKLAGGTEQYF; cdr3_nt: TGTGCCAGCAGTAAACTAGCGGGGGGGACCGAGCAGTACTTC; v_call: TRBV2; d_call: TRBD2; clone_size: -; j_call: TRBJ2-7
cdr3_aa: CASSLAATLVGLGYGYTF; cdr3_nt: TGTGCCAGCAGCTTAGCGGCCACCCTAGTTGGCCTCGGCTATGGCTACACCTTC; v_call: TRBV7-9; d_call: -; clone_size: -; j_call: TRBJ1-2
cdr3_aa: CAAGDRGYYGYTF; cdr3_nt: TGTGCCGCGGGGGACAGGGGGTACTATGGCTACACCTTC; v_call: TRBV6-5; d_call: TRBD1; clone_size: -; j_call: TRBJ1-2
cdr3_aa: CASSFGSYNEQFF; cdr3_nt: TGTGCCAGCAGTTTTGGGAGTTACAATGAGCAGTTCTTC; v_call: TRBV6-2/TRBV6-3; d_call: -; clone_size: many; j_call: TRBJ2-1
cdr3_aa: CASSEAVRAGYGYTF; cdr3_nt: TGTGCCAGCAGTGAAGCGGTTAGGGCGGGCTATGGCTACACCTTC; v_call: TRBV6-1; d_call: -; clone_size: -; j_call: TRBJ1-2
cdr3_aa: CASSGRQGATDTQYF; cdr3_nt: TGTGCCAGCTCAGGGAGACAGGGGGCAACAGATACGCAGTATTTT; v_call: TRBV28; d_call: TRBD1; clone_size: -; j_call: TRBJ2-3
cdr3_aa: CASSLGGAGGLETQYF; cdr3_nt: TGTGCCAGCAGCTTAGGAGGAGCGGGGGGGCTTGAGACCCAGTACTTC; v_call: TRBV11-3; d_call: TRBD2; clone_size: -; j_call: TRBJ2-5
cdr3_aa: CASSTAGGYYGYTF; cdr3_nt: TGTGCCAGTAGTACCGCAGGGGGATACTATGGCTACACCTTC; v_call: TRBV19; d_call: TRBD1; clone_size: -; j_call: TRBJ1-2
cdr3_aa: CASSPNPRGTEAFF; cdr3_nt: TGTGCCAGCAGCCCCAACCCGCGGGGGACTGAAGCTTTCTTT; v_call: TRBV5-4; d_call: -; clone_size: -; j_call: TRBJ1-1
cdr3_aa: CASSLLVRETQYF; cdr3_nt: TGTGCCAGCAGTTTACTAGTTCGAGAGACCCAGTACTTC; v_call: TRBV2; d_call: -; clone_size: once; j_call: TRBJ2-5
cdr3_aa: CASSPWTGEIDYGYTF; cdr3_nt: TGCGCCAGCAGCCCCTGGACAGGGGAAATTGACTATGGCTACACCTTC; v_call: TRBV5-1; d_call: TRBD1; clone_size: -; j_call: TRBJ1-2
cdr3_aa: CAGWDLTGYSPLHF; cdr3_nt: TGTGCCGGGTGGGACTTAACGGGTTATTCACCCCTCCACTTT; v_call: TRBV7-9; d_call: -; clone_size: -; j_call: TRBJ1-6
cdr3_aa: CASSEARQAHNTQYF; cdr3_nt: TGTGCCAGCAGTGAAGCGCGTCAGGCGCATAATACGCAGTATTTT; v_call: TRBV6-1; d_call: -; clone_size: -; j_call: TRBJ2-3
cdr3_aa: CASSFPLDSRRSSPLHF; cdr3_nt: TGTGCCAGCAGCTTCCCCTTAGACAGCCGAAGGTCTTCACCCCTCCACTTT; v_call: TRBV5-6; d_call: -; clone_size: -; j_call: TRBJ1-6
cdr3_aa: CASSQDQASGLIEQFF; cdr3_nt: TGCGCCAGCAGCCAAGATCAGGCTAGCGGGTTGATTGAGCAGTTCTTC; v_call: TRBV4-1; d_call: TRBD2; clone_size: -; j_call: TRBJ2-1
cdr3_aa: CASSQGLAQETQYF; cdr3_nt: TGCGCCAGCAGCCAAGGCCTGGCACAAGAGACCCAGTACTTC; v_call: TRBV4-1; d_call: -; clone_size: -; j_call: TRBJ2-5
cdr3_aa: CAIGDSLGGYTF; cdr3_nt: TGTGCCATCGGGGACAGTCTCGGCGGCTACACCTTC; v_call: TRBV28; d_call: TRBD1; clone_size: -; j_call: TRBJ1-2
cdr3_aa: CASSLVGGGAYEQYF; cdr3_nt: TGTGCCAGCAGCTTGGTTGGCGGGGGGGCCTACGAGCAGTACTTC; v_call: TRBV5-6; d_call: TRBD2; clone_size: -; j_call: TRBJ2-7
cdr3_aa: CASSQIIGGRNIQYF; cdr3_nt: TGCGCCAGCAGCCAAATCATCGGGGGTCGAAACATTCAGTACTTC; v_call: TRBV4-1; d_call: -; clone_size: -; j_call: TRBJ2-4